The clone carrying this TCR beta chain was counted a few times. The data originate from a study of T cell changes during pregnancy in multiple sclerosis. Germline V lookup: CDR1 SGHNT, CDR2 YENEEA. The CDR3 spans 12 residues. The V end was cut by 6 bases, the J end by 10 bases, with 15 bases between. Produced via immunoSEQ multiplex PCR; TCRdb's table is partial and in-frame only. The sample has about 85,000 clones; 90% to 95% are singletons. The sequence was collected from a female donor with multiple sclerosis, enrolled in a pregnancy study. The rearrangement joins TRBV11-3 to TRBJ1-2; the D gene is possibly TRBD1 (5 bases). The sequenced sample was peripheral blood, obtained in the first trimester of pregnancy. CDR3 amino acids: CASRGDKGHYTF. The CDR3 DNA is TGTGCCAGCAGGGGTGACAAGGGGCACTACACCTTC.